A single sample gave rise to the 30 T cell receptor beta chains below, sequenced in a study of shared clonotypes between healthy human individuals. TCRdb keeps only in-frame clones here, not all; method: immunoSEQ multiplex PCR. The table records 2 million to 2.5 million clones, approximately 93% of them present only once. The sequenced sample consisted of naive CD4+ T cells from PBMCs. Subset noted: CD45RA+ positively selected. Receptors were obtained from a man between 18 and 35 years old in good health. Some clones in this sample may be carry-over from other donors' samples.

The J gene is TRBJ1-2, the V gene TRBV15, with D maybe TRBD1 (5 bases). Looked up from germline, CDR1 is LNHNV and CDR2 is YYDKDF (reference sequence). The CDR3 loop spans 16 amino acids. V was clipped by 0 bases and J by 1 base, with 12 bases between them. DNA for the CDR3: TGTGCCACCAGCAGAGATCCACACAGGAGTAACTATGGCTACACCTTC. Residues: CATSRDPHRSNYGYTF.

The chain has TRBV2 and TRBJ2-1; 10 nucleotides line up with TRBD2. Germline V lookup: CDR1 SNHLY, CDR2 FYNNEI. Trimming took 5 bases from V and 12 from J; bases not matched to a gene: 4. CDR3 length: 12 residues. The CDR3 region has the DNA TGTGCCAGCAGTCGAATAGCGGGAGGGCAGTTCTTC. Translating it yields CASSRIAGGQFF.

Details on this clone: Other nucleotide sequences from this sample produce the same CDR3. The genes are TRBV18 and TRBJ1-2, with D perhaps TRBD1 (5 bases). This CDR3 is built from 14 residues. V lost 2 bases and J lost 2, with 9 bases in between. Looked up from germline, CDR1 is KGHSH and CDR2 is LQKENI. The CDR3 DNA sequence: TGTGCCAGCTCACCAACGGGGACGAACTATGGCTACACCTTC. Its translation is CASSPTGTNYGYTF.

This chain links TRBV7-9 with TRBJ2-3; 8 nucleotides align to TRBD2. Trimming cost V 4 bases and J 1 base; bases outside gene matches: 1. Per germline, CDR1 SEHNR and CDR2 FQNEAQ (reference sequence). The CDR3 covers 14 residues. CDR3: CASSSTSGTDTQYF. CDR3 bases: TGTGCCAGCAGCTCGACTAGCGGCACAGATACGCAGTATTTT.

V gene TRBV4-1 combines with J gene TRBJ2-3, with TRBD2 matching 8 bases. Germline V gives CDR1 MGHRA, CDR2 YSYEKL. The CDR3 consists of 17 residues. J was trimmed by 2 bases and V by 0 bases; bases with no gene match: 7. The CDR3: CASSQDWIAGITDTQYF. CDR3 nucleotide sequence: TGCGCCAGCAGCCAAGATTGGATAGCGGGAATCACAGATACGCAGTATTTT.

The genes are TRBV4-1 and TRBJ1-1; 11 bases are shared with TRBD1. The CDR3 covers 17 residues. Germline V CDR1 and CDR2: MGHRA, YSYEKL. V gave up 2 bases and J gave up 0 bases; unmatched junction bases: 5. CDR3 protein: CASSQTRTGGMNTEAFF. The CDR3, as DNA: TGCGCCAGCAGCCAAACCCGGACAGGGGGCATGAACACTGAAGCTTTCTTT.

This clone appeared once. The rearrangement links TRBV27 to TRBJ1-2; D is unresolved. Germline assignment: CDR1 MNHEY and CDR2 SMNVEV (reference sequence). Trimming took off 5 bases at V and 3 bases at J, with 10 bases between the two ends. The CDR3 runs to 13 residues. CDR3 protein: CASSPTPDYGYTF. CDR3 coding DNA: TGTGCCAGCAGTCCGACCCCGGACTATGGCTACACCTTC.

V and J are TRBV5-1 and TRBJ2-7; TRBD1 might be the D (7 bases). V was pared by 4 bases and J by 2 bases, with 13 bases between. CDR1 is SGHRS and CDR2 is YFSETQ in the germline V gene. The CDR3 spans 14 residues. The CDR3 loop is CASSAGQPTYEQYF. The CDR3 DNA sequence: TGCGCCAGCAGCGCGGGACAGCCTACCTACGAGCAGTACTTC.

This sequence joins TRBV23-1 and TRBJ1-4, with 11 bases aligning to TRBD1. TRBV23-1 has ORF status, its function being uncertain. V shed 11 bases and J 8 bases; nucleotides not matched to a gene: 10. This CDR3 comprises 14 residues. Here the CDR3 reads CARKGTGGGEKLFF. For the CDR3, the DNA is TGCGCCCGCAAAGGGACAGGGGGGGGAGAAAAACTGTTTTTT.

In regard to this clone: Different DNA sequences within this sample yield the same CDR3. The J gene is TRBJ2-7, the V gene TRBV18, with 10 bases that match TRBD1. Germline CDR1 is KGHSH and CDR2 is LQKENI. V shed 3 bases and J 2 bases; nucleotides not matched to a gene: 4. The CDR3 totals 15 residues. The CDR3 loop is CASSPPGQGTYEQYF. The CDR3 coding sequence is TGTGCCAGCTCACCGCCGGGACAGGGGACCTACGAGCAGTACTTC.

J is TRBJ2-5 and V is TRBV7-2; D is uncertain. Trimming shortened V by 5 bases and J by 5 bases, and 12 bases separated the two germline ends. The CDR3 length is 13 residues. Germline CDR1 SGHTA, CDR2 FQGNSA. The CDR3 is CASSPSFSETQYF. CDR3 bases: TGTGCCAGCAGCCCCTCCTTTTCCGAGACCCAGTACTTC.

This sequence joins TRBV5-1 and TRBJ1-1; 9 positions agree with TRBD1. Germline CDR1 SGHRS, CDR2 YFSETQ. V lost 1 base and J lost 3; bases outside the gene matches: 7. CDR3 length: 16 amino acids. The CDR3 sequence: CASSLSGTGLDTEAFF. The CDR3 DNA reads TGCGCCAGCAGCTTGAGTGGGACAGGGCTGGACACTGAAGCTTTCTTT. Combining the CDR3 with reference TRBV5-1 and TRBJ1-1 gives the whole variable domain KAGVTQTPRYLIKTRGQQVTLSCSPISGHRSVSWYQQTPGQGLQFLFEYFSETQRNKGNFPGRFSGRQFSNSRSEMNVSTLELGDSALYLCASSLSGTGLDTEAFFGQGTRLTVV.

The V and J genes are TRBV2 and TRBJ1-5; maybe TRBD1 (5 bases). The CDR3 consists of 15 residues. Germline assignment: CDR1 SNHLY and CDR2 FYNNEI. V dropped 2 bases and J dropped 3 bases, with 11 bases sitting between them. The CDR3: CASSERGRPNQPQHF. Here the CDR3 DNA reads TGTGCCAGCAGTGAAAGGGGTCGCCCCAATCAGCCCCAGCATTTT.

The gene calls are TRBV7-3 and TRBJ2-1, with 11 bases that match TRBD1. This CDR3 spans 16 amino acids. The ends lost 5 bases at V and 8 bases at J; junction bases unmatched: 11. The V gene's germline CDR1 is SGHTA and CDR2 FQGTGA. The CDR3 protein is CASSISRDRGTDEQFF. The CDR3 region has the DNA TGTGCCAGCAGCATAAGCCGGGACAGGGGGACCGATGAGCAGTTCTTC. Together with reference TRBV7-3 and TRBJ2-1, the CDR3 gives the full variable domain: GAGVSQTPSNKVTEKGKYVELRCDPISGHTALYWYRQSLGQGPEFLIYFQGTGAADDSGLPNDRFFAVRPEGSVSTLKIQRTERGDSAVYLCASSISRDRGTDEQFFGPGTRLTVL.

The J gene is TRBJ2-5, the V gene TRBV28, with 13 bases that match TRBD2. Losses at the gene ends were 4 bases for V and 5 bases for J; bases not matched to a gene: 4. This CDR3 is built from 15 residues. Germline lookup yields CDR1 MDHEN and CDR2 SYDVKM. CDR3 nucleotide sequence: TGTGCCAGCAGTTGGACTAGCGGGAGTGGGGAGACCCAGTACTTC. Protein product: CASSWTSGSGETQYF.

This rearrangement joins TRBV28 to TRBJ2-5, with D unclear. Per the germline V gene, CDR1 is MDHEN and CDR2 is SYDVKM. This CDR3 region has 16 residues. The V and J ends lost 7 bases and 4 bases respectively, with 22 bases between them. The DNA for the CDR3 is TGTGCCAGCACCTCTTCGACTGGCCCCCCGGTAGAGACCCAGTACTTC. Its protein is CASTSSTGPPVETQYF.

This clone was detected once. The chain combines TRBV10-3 with TRBJ1-2, with no clear D. CDR1 ENHRY and CDR2 SYGVKD come from the germline V gene. The CDR3 spans 14 residues. V gave up 4 bases and J gave up 4 bases, with 13 bases separating them. The CDR3 loop reads CAISVKETTYGYTF. Here the CDR3 DNA reads TGTGCCATCAGTGTAAAGGAAACGACCTATGGCTACACCTTC.

V gene TRBV2 combines with J gene TRBJ1-3; tentative D call: TRBD1 (6 bases). From germline, CDR1 is SNHLY and CDR2 FYNNEI. Trimming left V 3 bases short and J 8 bases short, with 20 bases between. CDR3 size: 16 residues. This chain's CDR3 is CASSDWGQRASDTIYF. The CDR3 nucleotides are TGTGCCAGCAGTGATTGGGGGCAGAGAGCTTCGGACACCATATATTTT.

V gene TRBV7-2 combines with J gene TRBJ2-1; 10 bases match TRBD2. The germline V gene encodes CDR1 SGHTA and CDR2 FQGNSA. V was pared by 5 bases and J by 4 bases, with 2 bases of the junction left unmatched. The CDR3 runs 14 residues. The DNA of the CDR3 is TGTGCCAGCAGCCAGACTAGCGGGTACAATGAGCAGTTCTTC. Protein product: CASSQTSGYNEQFF.

The V and J genes are TRBV29-1 and TRBJ1-1; 7 bases are a match to TRBD1. Losses at the gene ends were 4 bases for V and 3 bases for J; bases not matched to a gene: 2. Germline-derived CDR1 and CDR2 are SQVTM and ANQGSEA. CDR3 length: 12 amino acids. The CDR3 loop is CSVVQGYTEAFF. The CDR3 coding sequence is TGCAGCGTTGTACAGGGGTACACTGAAGCTTTCTTT.

This sequence joins TRBV11-2 and TRBJ2-5; no definite D call. V lost 4 bases and J 0 bases, leaving 12 bases between the germline ends. CDR1 is SGHAT, CDR2 FQNNGV, per germline. This CDR3 is built from 15 residues. CDR3 DNA: TGTGCCAGCAGCTACGACTTCTCCTACCAAGAGACCCAGTACTTC. It yields the protein CASSYDFSYQETQYF.

This clone has a single count. The chain is built from TRBV27 and TRBJ2-1; 8 bases are shared with TRBD2. Germline V gene sequence: CDR1 MNHEY, CDR2 SMNVEV (reference sequence). The CDR3 length is 15 residues. V lost 3 bases and J lost 3; bases outside the gene matches: 4. The CDR3 nucleotides read TGTGCCAGCAGTTTTAGGGGGACTAGCTACAATGAGCAGTTCTTC. Amino acids: CASSFRGTSYNEQFF.

This clone was detected once. The chain employs TRBV10-3 and TRBJ2-7; 14 bases match TRBD2. The CDR3 runs 21 residues. J gave up 0 bases and V 3 bases, and 16 bases lay outside the gene matches. CDR1 ENHRY and CDR2 SYGVKD come from the germline V gene. The CDR3 protein is CAISEPRGLAGVGTPSYEQYF. CDR3 sequence (DNA): TGTGCCATCAGTGAACCCAGGGGACTAGCGGGAGTTGGGACGCCCTCCTACGAGCAGTACTTC.

This chain connects TRBV6-5 to TRBJ2-7; D possibly corresponds to TRBD2 (6 bases). This CDR3 spans 15 amino acids. Germline V gives CDR1 MNHEY, CDR2 SVGAGI. The germline V and J ends were trimmed by 2 bases and 2 bases, with 13 bases remaining between them. This CDR3 is CASSYPPGLTYEQYF. The CDR3, as DNA: TGTGCCAGCAGTTACCCACCGGGACTGACCTACGAGCAGTACTTC.

The rearrangement joins TRBV7-2 to TRBJ1-2, with D possibly being TRBD1 (6 bases). Trimming pared 5 bases from V and 6 bases from J, leaving 13 bases between. CDR1 SGHTA and CDR2 FQGNSA come from the germline V gene. The CDR3 loop spans 13 amino acids. Here the CDR3 reads CASSPQGRDGYTF. DNA of the CDR3: TGTGCCAGCAGCCCGCAGGGGAGGGATGGCTACACCTTC.

The chain has TRBV28 and TRBJ1-1, with D hard to call. The CDR3 sequence is 13 residues long. Germline values: CDR1 MDHEN, CDR2 SYDVKM. V lost 7 bases and J 4 bases, leaving 13 bases between the germline ends. The CDR3 loop is CASTLTDGTEAFF. The CDR3 bases are TGTGCCAGCACCCTTACTGACGGCACTGAAGCTTTCTTT.

CDR3 nucleotide sequence: TGTGCCAGCTCTGCGCAGGGGTTGGGCACTGAAGCTTTCTTT. It encodes CASSAQGLGTEAFF. The chain joins TRBV18 to TRBJ1-1; D possibly corresponds to TRBD1 (6 bases). Germline loops: CDR1 KGHSH, CDR2 LQKENI. This CDR3 contains 14 residues. Trimming pared 6 bases from V and 4 bases from J, leaving 15 bases between.

This clone was seen only a few times. The rearrangement uses TRBV2 and TRBJ1-5; D may be TRBD1 (6 bases). The germline V and J ends were trimmed by 6 bases and 3 bases, with 15 bases remaining between them. The CDR3 spans 15 residues. The V gene's germline CDR1 is SNHLY and CDR2 FYNNEI. CDR3 sequence (DNA): TGTGCCAGCAGAGACCGGGACACTCCCAATCAGCCCCAGCATTTT. As protein: CASRDRDTPNQPQHF. The variable domain in full, with the rest retrieved from reference TRBV2 and TRBJ1-5, is EPEVTQTPSHQVTQMGQEVILRCVPISNHLYFYWYRQILGQKVEFLVSFYNNEISEKSEIFDDQFSVERPDGSNFTLKIRSTKLEDSAMYFCASRDRDTPNQPQHFGDGTRLSIL.

V is TRBV29-1 and J is TRBJ2-1; D is perhaps TRBD1 or TRBD2 (6 bases each). The germline gives CDR1 SQVTM, CDR2 ANQGSEA. This CDR3 contains 13 residues. With 5 bases removed from V and 6 bases from J, the gap between germline ends came to 14 bases. The CDR3 DNA reads as TGCAGCGTTAGGGGGAGGTTGGTCAATGAGCAGTTCTTC. It codes for CSVRGRLVNEQFF.

J is TRBJ1-2 and V is TRBV28; 10 positions agree with TRBD1. With V trimmed by 6 bases and J by 3 bases, 16 bases remained unmatched. This CDR3 has 18 amino acids. Germline CDR1 and CDR2: MDHEN and SYDVKM. The CDR3 DNA sequence: TGTGCCAGCAGAAAACCGGGGACAGGGGTCCTCCATGACTATGGCTACACCTTC. Protein product: CASRKPGTGVLHDYGYTF.